This T cell receptor (beta chain) emerged from a study of shared clonotypes between healthy human individuals. Broader study findings: An anticipated effect of sequencing depth on clonotype sharing among donors was recognized. Naive subsets typically showed greater estimated richness than memory subsets. Sampling involved blood alone; tissue repertoires likely differ.

The CDR3 loop spans 16 amino acids. Germline trimming cut 1 base from V and 6 bases from J; bases unmatched to any gene: 6. Germline V gene lookup returns CDR1 SGHNT and CDR2 YENEEA. It was 150 to 250 ng DNA, 25,000 to 35,000 T cell genomes, that sorted-subset replicate PCRs used. Clones were read by immunoSEQ multiplex PCR, and TCRdb kept only the in-frame ones, dropping some. The repertoire holds approximately 1.5 million clones, with 95% to 99% as singletons. In the case of this clone: Its antigen remains unknown.

Sample: naive CD4+ T cells sorted from blood. Described subset: CD45RA+ positively selected. The receptor was derived from a man aged 30 to 39 in good health. The chain carries TRBV11-3 and TRBJ2-1; 10 nucleotides match TRBD2. CDR3 sequence (DNA): TGTGCCAGCAGCTTAGCTTCTCTAGCGGGAGCCAATGAGCAGTTCTTC. Protein sequence: CASSLASLAGANEQFF.